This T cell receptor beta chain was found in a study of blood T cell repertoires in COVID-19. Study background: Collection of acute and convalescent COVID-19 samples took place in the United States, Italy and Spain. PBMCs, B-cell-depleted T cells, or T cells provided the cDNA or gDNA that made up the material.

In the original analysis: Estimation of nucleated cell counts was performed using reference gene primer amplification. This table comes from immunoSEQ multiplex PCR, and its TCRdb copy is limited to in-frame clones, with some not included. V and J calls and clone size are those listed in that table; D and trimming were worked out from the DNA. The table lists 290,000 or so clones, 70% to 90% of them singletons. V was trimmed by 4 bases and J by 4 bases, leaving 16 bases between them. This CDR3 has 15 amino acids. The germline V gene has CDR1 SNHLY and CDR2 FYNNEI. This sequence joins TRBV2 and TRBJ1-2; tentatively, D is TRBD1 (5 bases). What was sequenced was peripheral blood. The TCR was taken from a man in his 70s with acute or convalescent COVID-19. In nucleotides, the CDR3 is TGTGCCAGCAGTGGTTCAGGGCCCCTGGGCTATGGCTACACCTTC. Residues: CASSGSGPLGYGYTF. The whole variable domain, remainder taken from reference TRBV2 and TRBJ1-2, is EPEVTQTPSHQVTQMGQEVILRCVPISNHLYFYWYRQILGQKVEFLVSFYNNEISEKSEIFDDQFSVERPDGSNFTLKIRSTKLEDSAMYFCASSGSGPLGYGYTFGSGTRLTVV.